A selection of T cell receptor beta chains follows, all from one sample in a study of blood T cell repertoires in COVID-19. This table comes from immunoSEQ multiplex PCR, and its TCRdb copy is limited to in-frame clones, with some not included. The sample lists some 230,000 clones, roughly 80% occurring once. The sequencing input was peripheral blood. The receptor set was obtained from a woman of 80 years or more with COVID-19, enrolled during active disease. CDR3s include the opening cysteine and the closing phenylalanine or tryptophan. A D gene is named only where the DNA matches it firmly. Clone size is not always given. Where it is, it says once, few, many or a class for expanded clones.

>.|TRBV18|.|TRBJ1-6|12
TGTGCCAGCTCACCAGAGGATTCACCCCTCCACTTT
CASSPEDSPLHF
>TRBD1|TRBV7-9|many|TRBJ1-5|15
TGTGCCAGCAGCTTAGCAACAGGGGGCGTTCAGCCCCAGCATTTT
CASSLATGGVQPQHF
>.|TRBV10-3|.|TRBJ2-1|13
TGTGCCATCAGACAGTACTCCTACAATGAGCAGTTCTTC
CAIRQYSYNEQFF
>.|TRBV7-8|.|TRBJ2-7|11
TGTGCCAGCAGCTTAACGGCGGGGCAGTACTTC
CASSLTAGQYF
>.|TRBV4-2|.|TRBJ1-5|10
TGTGCCAGCAGCCAAGGAAGACAGCATTTT
CASSQGRQHF
>.|TRBV7-8|.|TRBJ1-4|16
TGTGCCAGCAGCTTACTATCGACAGCCTTGCCTGAAAAACTGTTTTTT
CASSLLSTALPEKLFF
>.|TRBV6-5|.|TRBJ1-3|14
TGTGCCAGCAGGGGGGGGGTTCAGGGAAACACCATATATTTT
CASRGGVQGNTIYF
>TRBD2|TRBV19|.|TRBJ2-1|14
TGTGCCAGTACAACGGGGGGGACAAGGAATGAGCAGTTCTTC
CASTTGGTRNEQFF
>TRBD2|TRBV3-1/TRBV3-2|few|TRBJ2-5|15
TGTGCCAGCAGCCCTATGACTAGCGACGAAGAGACCCAGTACTTC
CASSPMTSDEETQYF
>TRBD1|TRBV28|.|TRBJ1-1|15
TGTGCCAGCAGAGGGGAACAGGGGGTTTGGACTGAAGCTTTCTTT
CASRGEQGVWTEAFF
>.|TRBV28|.|TRBJ1-5|14
TGTGCCAGCAGTACCCGGTTAGGCAATCAGCCCCAGCATTTT
CASSTRLGNQPQHF
>.|TRBV20-1|.|TRBJ2-2|11
TGCAGTGCTAGGAGGACCGGGGAGCTGTTTTTT
CSARRTGELFF
>TRBD1|TRBV14|.|TRBJ1-2|16
TGTGCCAGCAGCCCTCCCGGGACAGGGGCCCTCTATGGCTACACCTTC
CASSPPGTGALYGYTF
>.|TRBV25-1|.|TRBJ1-4|13
TGTGCCAGCAGACAGGGTGGTAATGAAAAACTGTTTTTT
CASRQGGNEKLFF
>.|TRBV28|.|TRBJ1-2|14
TGTGCCAGCAGTGGAGACTATCGTAACTATGGCTACACCTTC
CASSGDYRNYGYTF
>.|TRBV5-1|.|TRBJ1-1|16
TGCGCCAGCAGCTTGGGGTCAGGGGCAATGAACACTGAAGCTTTCTTT
CASSLGSGAMNTEAFF
>.|TRBV9|.|TRBJ2-2|12
TGTGCCAGCAGTCCTAACACCGGGGAGCTGTTTTTT
CASSPNTGELFF
>.|TRBV7-9|.|TRBJ2-7|12
TGTGCCGAAGGAGGGACCTGGGACGAGCAGTACTTC
CAEGGTWDEQYF
>.|TRBV5-1|.|TRBJ2-1|16
TGCGCCAGCAGCTTGGGTGCAGGGGGGTCCTACAATGAGCAGTTCTTC
CASSLGAGGSYNEQFF
>TRBD1|TRBV2|.|TRBJ2-5|14
TGTGCCAGCAGTTTTACAGGGGGCCGGGGGACCCAGTACTTC
CASSFTGGRGTQYF
>.|TRBV28|.|TRBJ1-2|13
TGTGCCAGCAGTTTACGGGGGTACTATGGCTACACCTTC
CASSLRGYYGYTF
>.|TRBV10-2|.|TRBJ1-1|16
TGCGCCAGCAGTGAGTCGGCGGGGGGCGCTTCCACTGAAGCTTTCTTT
CASSESAGGASTEAFF
>TRBD2|TRBV28|.|TRBJ2-3|16
TGTGCCAGCAGTCTCCCTGGGGGGGTGGGCACAGATACGCAGTATTTT
CASSLPGGVGTDTQYF
>.|TRBV3-1/TRBV3-2|.|TRBJ1-2|14
TGTGCCAGCAGCCAAGAGGGGCTTGATAATGGCTACACCTTC
CASSQEGLDNGYTF
>TRBD2|TRBV9|.|TRBJ2-1|14
TGTGCCAGCAGCGTAGTGGGGGGGAGGACAGAGCAGTTCTTC
CASSVVGGRTEQFF
>.|TRBV5-4|.|TRBJ2-5|16
TGTGCCAGCACCCCAGGAGGGGATAATCGACTGAAGACCCAGTACTTC
CASTPGGDNRLKTQYF
>.|TRBV6-5|.|TRBJ2-7|14
TGTGCCAGCAGCTTGACACAAAGCTCCTACGAGCAGTACTTC
CASSLTQSSYEQYF
>.|TRBV30|.|TRBJ1-5|14
TGTGCCTGGAGCCCCCGACAGGCTAATCAGCCCCAGCATTTT
CAWSPRQANQPQHF
>.|TRBV19|.|TRBJ1-2|15
TGTGCCAGCCGGGACACCGAACTCCATAACTATGGCTACACCTTC
CASRDTELHNYGYTF
>TRBD1|TRBV5-1|.|TRBJ1-2|16
TGCGCCAGCAGCTCCAGCGACAGGGAAGGTACATATGGCTACACCTTC
CASSSSDREGTYGYTF
>TRBD1|TRBV27|.|TRBJ2-7|14
TGTGCCAGCAGTTCCGGGACAGGGGGCAACGAGCAGTACTTC
CASSSGTGGNEQYF
>.|TRBV3-1/TRBV3-2|.|TRBJ2-1|14
TGTGCCAGCAGCCTTCTCTCGGGGAACAATGAGCAGTTCTTC
CASSLLSGNNEQFF
>.|TRBV6-5|.|TRBJ2-1|15
TGTGCCAGCAGGCCCCACGGCGGGCCGTACAATGAGCAGTTCTTC
CASRPHGGPYNEQFF
>.|TRBV28|.|TRBJ2-7|12
TGTGCCAGCACCACGGACAGCTACGAGCAGTACTTC
CASTTDSYEQYF
>TRBD2|TRBV7-3|.|TRBJ2-1|15
TGTGCCAGCAGCTCCAGACTAGCGGGGAGCAATGAGCAGTTCTTC
CASSSRLAGSNEQFF
>.|TRBV30|few|TRBJ1-1|15
TGTGCCTGGAGGGTTACAGGACGGAAGAACACTGAAGCTTTCTTT
CAWRVTGRKNTEAFF
>.|TRBV5-1|.|TRBJ2-2|15
TGCGCCAGCGGTTCGGGAACGAGAAGCACCGGGGAGCTGTTTTTT
CASGSGTRSTGELFF
>TRBD1|TRBV6-1|.|TRBJ2-7|15
TGTGCCAGCAGTGAAGCTTGGACAGGGACCTACGAGCAGTACTTC
CASSEAWTGTYEQYF
>TRBD1|TRBV7-9|.|TRBJ2-5|13
TGTGCCAGCAGCTTAGAGGCAGGGGGGACCCAGTACTTC
CASSLEAGGTQYF
>.|TRBV11-2|.|TRBJ1-5|14
TGTGCCAGCACCCAGACGGGTGGCAATCAGCCCCAGCATTTT
CASTQTGGNQPQHF
>TRBD2|TRBV15|few|TRBJ2-7|15
TGTGCCACCAGCAGAGCTCGAGCGGGAGGGTACGAGCAGTACTTC
CATSRARAGGYEQYF
>TRBD2|TRBV7-9|.|TRBJ2-1|16
TGTGCCAGCAGCTTAGGAGCGGGAGCCCCTAACAATGAGCAGTTCTTC
CASSLGAGAPNNEQFF
>TRBD1|TRBV5-1|.|TRBJ1-2|15
TGCGCCAGCAGCTACGTCCCGGGACAGTTTCATGGCTACACCTTC
CASSYVPGQFHGYTF
>TRBD1|TRBV19|.|TRBJ1-5|15
TGTGCCAGTAGAGGGACAGGGAGCTTCTGGCAGCCCCAGCATTTT
CASRGTGSFWQPQHF
>.|TRBV5-1|.|TRBJ2-1|14
TGCGCCAGCAGCATCGGGACCGGAGGGAATGAGCAGTTCTTC
CASSIGTGGNEQFF
>TRBD2|TRBV3-1/TRBV3-2|.|TRBJ2-1|16
TGTGCCAGCAGCCCCTCCGGTAGCGGGAGCATCAATGAGCAGTTCTTC
CASSPSGSGSINEQFF
>.|TRBV28|once|TRBJ1-1|12
TGTGCCAGCAGTCCAGGATACACTGAAGCTTTCTTT
CASSPGYTEAFF
>TRBD2|TRBV10-3|.|TRBJ2-2|13
TGTGCGAACTCCGGGGGGGCTACCGGGGAGCTGTTTTTT
CANSGGATGELFF
>.|TRBV19|.|TRBJ2-7|14
TGTGCCAGTAGTATGATCGCGGACTCCTACGAGCAGTACTTC
CASSMIADSYEQYF
>TRBD2|TRBV3-1/TRBV3-2|.|TRBJ2-1|14
TGTGCCACCTTGGCCCGGGAGGGATCGAGTGAGCAGTTCTTC
CATLAREGSSEQFF
>.|TRBV18|.|TRBJ1-5|14
TGTGCCAGCTCACCGGGGGGATGGACTCAGCCCCAGCATTTT
CASSPGGWTQPQHF
>TRBD2|TRBV29-1|.|TRBJ2-5|15
TGCAGCGTCGCCCGGGGACTAGCGGGAGCAGAGACCCAGTACTTC
CSVARGLAGAETQYF
>.|TRBV4-3|.|TRBJ1-2|15
TGCGCCAGCAGCCAAGAGAACAGTGTAAACTATGGCTACACCTTC
CASSQENSVNYGYTF
>.|TRBV5-1|.|TRBJ1-2|15
TGCGCCAGCAGCTTGGCCGTGGGGGGAGGACGAGGCTACACCTTC
CASSLAVGGGRGYTF
>TRBD2|TRBV6-2/TRBV6-3|many|TRBJ2-3|18
TGTGCCAGCAGTTTTAGCGGGGGCCCCCCCTCTAGCACAGATACGCAGTATTTT
CASSFSGGPPSSTDTQYF
>.|TRBV19|.|TRBJ2-7|15
TGTGCCAGTAGGCCGACTAACCGGAGCTCCTACGAGCAGTACTTC
CASRPTNRSSYEQYF
>.|TRBV7-2|.|TRBJ1-2|14
TGTGCCAGCAGCTTACAGGCCCAGGGCTATGGCTACACCTTC
CASSLQAQGYGYTF
>.|TRBV18|once|TRBJ2-7|15
TGTGCCAGCTCACCACTCGGGCAGGGCTCCTACGAGCAGTACTTC
CASSPLGQGSYEQYF
>TRBD1|TRBV5-4|.|TRBJ2-3|17
TGTGCCAGCAGCCCCCTTAGGTCGGGACAGGGAAAAGATACGCAGTATTTT
CASSPLRSGQGKDTQYF
>.|TRBV3-1/TRBV3-2|.|TRBJ1-6|13
TGTGCCAGCAGCCAAGTTAGGGGGTCACCCCTCCACTTT
CASSQVRGSPLHF